Following are 10 T cell receptor beta chains from one sample sequenced in a study of cytomegalovirus exposure and HLA in healthy donors. Amplification used 60 Vbeta primers and 13 Jbeta primers. Profiling relied on immunoSEQ multiplex PCR, and the TCRdb table lists in-frame clones only, not all of them. Of about 62,000 clones listed, around 80% are singletons. The specimen sequenced was PBMCs. Every receptor here comes from a man aged 40-55 years in good health and CMV-seronegative.

This chain joins TRBV7-9 and TRBJ1-2; D is unresolved. The CDR3 covers 13 residues. CDR1 SEHNR and CDR2 FQNEAQ come from the germline V gene (reference sequence). Trimming removed 1 base from V and 8 bases from J, with 11 bases in between. This CDR3 is CASSLEAGRGYTF. Written as DNA, the CDR3 is TGTGCCAGCAGCTTAGAGGCGGGTAGGGGCTACACCTTC.

The gene calls are TRBV7-3 and TRBJ2-3, with 13 bases identical to TRBD2. The trim removed 4 bases at V and 5 bases at J, leaving 6 bases unmatched. The CDR3 length is 16 residues. Germline CDR1 SGHTA, CDR2 FQGTGA. Here the CDR3 DNA reads TGTGCCAGCAGCTATACTAGCGGGGGGGGATTAGATACGCAGTATTTT. This codes for CASSYTSGGGLDTQYF. The full variable domain, in which reference TRBV7-3 and TRBJ2-3 provide the parts outside the CDR3, is GAGVSQTPSNKVTEKGKYVELRCDPISGHTALYWYRQSLGQGPEFLIYFQGTGAADDSGLPNDRFFAVRPEGSVSTLKIQRTERGDSAVYLCASSYTSGGGLDTQYFGPGTRLTVL.

The CDR3, as DNA: TGTGCCACGTCTGGCCGGCGGATCAATGAAAAACTGTTTTTT. As protein: CATSGRRINEKLFF. The chain combines TRBV6-6 with TRBJ1-4; the D is unclear. V was cut by 10 bases and J by 5 bases, with 17 bases left in between. CDR1 MNHNY and CDR2 SVGAGI come from the germline V gene (reference sequence). The length of the CDR3 is 14 residues.

The table lists this clone with a few counts. The chain carries TRBV4-1 and TRBJ2-7; TRBD2 matches at 9 bases. The ends lost 1 base at V and 0 bases at J; junction bases unmatched: 1. The length of the CDR3 is 15 residues. CDR1 is MGHRA, CDR2 YSYEKL, per germline. The CDR3 nucleotides are TGCGCCAGCAGCCAAGGTAGCGGGAGCTCCTACGAGCAGTACTTC. Its translation: CASSQGSGSSYEQYF.

The chain carries TRBV19 and TRBJ2-5; 10 positions match TRBD2. CDR3 size: 17 residues. Germline lookup yields CDR1 LNHDA and CDR2 SQIVND (reference sequence). The V gene end was trimmed by 4 bases and the J gene end by 4 bases; junction bases not matched to a gene: 12. This CDR3 is CASSTPSGGAVRETQYF. DNA for the CDR3: TGTGCCAGTAGTACTCCTAGCGGGGGCGCCGTGAGAGAGACCCAGTACTTC.

This clone was picked up one time. J is TRBJ2-1 and V is TRBV12-5, with D tentatively TRBD1 (8 bases). CDR3 length equals 16 residues. Looked up from germline, CDR1 is LGHNT and CDR2 is FRNRAP. Trimming removed 0 bases at V and 3 bases at J, with 12 bases between. The CDR3 bases are TGTGCTAGTGGTTTGGTACAGGGGGGGGGCTACAATGAGCAGTTCTTC. It is translated as CASGLVQGGGYNEQFF.

The V and J genes are TRBV7-6 and TRBJ2-3; D may be TRBD2 (7 bases). Germline assignment: CDR1 SGHVS and CDR2 FNYEAQ. With 5 bases removed from V and 1 base from J, the gap between germline ends came to 28 bases. This CDR3 comprises 20 residues. CDR3 amino acids: CASSPAGGLLSGFGTDTQYF. The CDR3, as DNA: TGTGCCAGCAGCCCGGCCGGGGGCCTCCTTAGCGGGTTCGGCACAGATACGCAGTATTTT.

This sequence joins TRBV27 and TRBJ1-4, with D perhaps TRBD1 (6 bases). Trimming cost V 5 bases and J 4 bases, with 32 bases left between them. In germline, CDR1 is MNHEY, CDR2 SMNVEV (reference sequence). This CDR3 is 21 amino acids long. The CDR3 sequence is CASSSKLPFVGTKGVNEKLFF. CDR3 DNA sequence: TGTGCCAGCAGTAGTAAGCTCCCCTTTGTGGGTACGAAGGGGGTTAATGAAAAACTGTTTTTT.

V gene TRBV5-1 combines with J gene TRBJ2-7, with 8 positions matching TRBD1. The J call is doubtful: the DNA matches TRBJ2-1 better. The V gene's germline CDR1 is SGHRS and CDR2 YFSETQ. The CDR3 contains 16 residues. The CDR3 DNA is TGCGCCAGCAGCTCGAGGACAGGGAGCTCCTACAATGAGCAGTTCTTC. Protein product: CASSSRTGSSYNEQFF.

This clone came up once. An end of the junction differs from the germline gene, which may be a read error. The rearrangement uses TRBV7-9 and TRBJ2-4, with D possibly TRBD2 on 7 matching bases. In germline, CDR1 is SEHNR, CDR2 FQNEAQ (reference sequence). CDR3 length: 12 amino acids. CDR3 sequence (DNA): TGTTCCAGCAGCTTAGTGGGGGGGCCCGAGTACTTC. Protein product: CSSSLVGGPEYF.